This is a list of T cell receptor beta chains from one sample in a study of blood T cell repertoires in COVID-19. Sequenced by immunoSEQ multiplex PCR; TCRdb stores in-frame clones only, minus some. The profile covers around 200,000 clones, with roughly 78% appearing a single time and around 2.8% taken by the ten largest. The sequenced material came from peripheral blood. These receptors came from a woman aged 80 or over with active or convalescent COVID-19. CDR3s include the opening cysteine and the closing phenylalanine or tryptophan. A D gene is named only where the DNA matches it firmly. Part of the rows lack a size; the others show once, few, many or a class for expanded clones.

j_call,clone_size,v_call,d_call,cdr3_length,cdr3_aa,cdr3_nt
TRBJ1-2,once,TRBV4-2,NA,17,CASSQDLAGQGNYGYTF,TGTGCCAGCAGCCAAGACCTGGCTGGGCAGGGTAACTATGGCTACACCTTC
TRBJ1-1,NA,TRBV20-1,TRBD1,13,CSASEGAATEAFF,TGCAGTGCTAGTGAGGGGGCGGCAACTGAAGCTTTCTTT
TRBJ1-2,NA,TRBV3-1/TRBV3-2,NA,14,CASSQVVGADGYTF,TGTGCCAGCAGCCAAGTAGTAGGGGCGGATGGCTACACCTTC
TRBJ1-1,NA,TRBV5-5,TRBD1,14,CASSWDRVPTEAFF,TGTGCCAGCAGCTGGGACAGGGTTCCCACTGAAGCTTTCTTT
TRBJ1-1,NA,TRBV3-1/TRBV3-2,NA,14,CASSQGTWNTEAFF,TGTGCCAGCAGCCAAGGGACATGGAACACTGAAGCTTTCTTT
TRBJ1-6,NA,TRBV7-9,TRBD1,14,CASSFRGIESPLHF,TGTGCCAGCAGCTTCAGGGGGATAGAATCACCCCTCCACTTT
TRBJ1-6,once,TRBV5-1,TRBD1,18,CASSLALGTGRRNSPLHF,TGCGCCAGCAGCTTGGCCCTTGGGACAGGGAGACGTAATTCACCCCTCCACTTT
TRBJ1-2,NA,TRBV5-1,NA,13,CASSGGPNYGYTF,TGCGCCAGCAGCGGAGGCCCTAACTATGGCTACACCTTC
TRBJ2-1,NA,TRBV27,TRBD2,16,CASSSLGLAGDNEQFF,TGTGCCAGCAGTTCCCTGGGACTAGCGGGGGACAATGAGCAGTTCTTC
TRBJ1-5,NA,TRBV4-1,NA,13,CASSQDFNQPQHF,TGCGCCAGCAGCCAGGACTTCAATCAGCCCCAGCATTTT
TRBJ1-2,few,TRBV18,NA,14,CASSPPASGDGYTF,TGTGCCAGCTCACCACCAGCTTCAGGGGATGGCTACACCTTC
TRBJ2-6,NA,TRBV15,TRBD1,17,CATSRGTGGSGANVLTF,TGTGCCACCAGCAGGGGTACAGGGGGCTCTGGGGCCAACGTCCTGACTTTC
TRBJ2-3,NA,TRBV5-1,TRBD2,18,CASSSISLAGGSTDTQYF,TGCGCCAGCAGTTCCATTTCGTTAGCGGGGGGTAGCACAGATACGCAGTATTTT
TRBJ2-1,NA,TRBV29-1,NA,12,CSVDSGVGEQFF,TGCAGCGTTGATAGTGGTGTCGGTGAGCAGTTCTTC
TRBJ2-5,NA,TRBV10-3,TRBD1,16,CAISESPTGGQETQYF,TGTGCCATCAGTGAGAGTCCGACAGGGGGCCAAGAGACCCAGTACTTC
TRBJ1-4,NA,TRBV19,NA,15,CASTIHLATNEKLFF,TGTGCCAGTACGATACACCTTGCAACTAATGAAAAACTGTTTTTT
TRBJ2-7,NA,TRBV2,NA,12,CASSGIVVEQYF,TGTGCCAGCAGCGGTATAGTTGTCGAGCAGTACTTC
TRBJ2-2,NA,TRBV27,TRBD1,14,CASSRDSNTGELFF,TGTGCCAGCAGTAGGGACAGTAACACCGGGGAGCTGTTTTTT
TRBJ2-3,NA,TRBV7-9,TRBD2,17,CASSSIAGGPVADTQYF,TGTGCCAGCAGTTCCATAGCGGGGGGGCCGGTTGCAGATACGCAGTATTTT
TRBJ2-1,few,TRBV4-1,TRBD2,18,CASSHGVLRLAGGNEQFF,TGCGCCAGCAGCCATGGGGTTCTGCGACTAGCGGGGGGGAATGAGCAGTTCTTC
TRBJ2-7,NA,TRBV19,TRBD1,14,CASSRPGGSYEQYF,TGTGCCAGTAGTAGACCAGGGGGCTCCTACGAGCAGTACTTC
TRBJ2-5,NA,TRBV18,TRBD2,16,CASTKNRGDGQETQYF,TGTGCCAGCACTAAAAACCGGGGGGATGGCCAAGAGACCCAGTACTTC
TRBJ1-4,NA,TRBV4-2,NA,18,CASSQDPQGHLSGEKLFF,TGTGCCAGCAGCCAAGACCCCCAGGGACACCTCTCGGGGGAAAAACTGTTTTTT
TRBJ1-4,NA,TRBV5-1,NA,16,CASSFNPDTTNEKLFF,TGCGCCAGCAGCTTTAACCCGGACACAACTAATGAAAAACTGTTTTTT
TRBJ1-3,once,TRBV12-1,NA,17,CASSWKQGRYSGNTIYF,TGTGCCAGCAGCTGGAAACAGGGTCGTTACTCTGGAAACACCATATATTTT
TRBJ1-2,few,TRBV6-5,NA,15,CASNPSAAAEGGYTF,TGTGCCAGCAACCCATCGGCGGCCGCGGAAGGTGGCTACACCTTC
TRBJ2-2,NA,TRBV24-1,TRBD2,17,CATSDSNSGAGTGELFF,TGTGCCACCAGTGATTCGAATAGCGGGGCCGGCACCGGGGAGCTGTTTTTT
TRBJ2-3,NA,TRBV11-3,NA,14,CASSLDRVKGSQYF,TGTGCCAGCAGCTTAGACAGGGTTAAGGGGTCGCAGTATTTT
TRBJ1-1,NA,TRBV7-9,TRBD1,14,CASSQQGGNTEAFF,TGTGCCAGCAGCCAACAGGGGGGGAACACTGAAGCTTTCTTT
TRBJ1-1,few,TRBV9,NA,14,CASSANSMNTEAFF,TGTGCCAGCAGCGCCAACAGCATGAACACTGAAGCTTTCTTT
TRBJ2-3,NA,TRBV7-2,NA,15,CASSQGLGSTDTQYF,TGTGCCAGCAGCCAGGGGCTAGGTAGCACAGATACGCAGTATTTT
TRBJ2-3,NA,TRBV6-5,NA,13,CASRQGYTDTQYF,TGTGCCAGCAGACAGGGTTACACAGATACGCAGTATTTT
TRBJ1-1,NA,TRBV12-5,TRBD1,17,CASGFRTGGTGVREAFF,TGTGCTAGTGGTTTTAGGACTGGGGGGACAGGGGTACGGGAAGCTTTCTTT
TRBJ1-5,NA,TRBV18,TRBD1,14,CASSPGTGNQPQHF,TGTGCCAGCTCACCGGGGACAGGGAATCAGCCCCAGCATTTT
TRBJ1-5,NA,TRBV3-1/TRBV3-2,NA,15,CASSQDAGDNQPQHF,TGTGCCAGCAGCCAAGACGCGGGAGACAATCAGCCCCAGCATTTT
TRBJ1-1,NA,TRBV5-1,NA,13,CASSLTRNTEAFF,TGCGCCAGCAGCTTGACACGGAACACTGAAGCTTTCTTT
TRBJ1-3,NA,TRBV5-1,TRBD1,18,CASSFNRGPLGSGNTIYF,TGCGCCAGCAGCTTTAACAGGGGGCCGCTTGGCTCTGGAAACACCATATATTTT
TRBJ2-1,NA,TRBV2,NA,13,CARIRTDDNEQFF,TGTGCCAGGATACGGACAGATGACAATGAGCAGTTCTTC
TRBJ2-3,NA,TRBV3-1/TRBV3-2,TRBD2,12,CASSLAGGTQYF,TGTGCCAGCAGCCTAGCGGGGGGAACGCAGTATTTT
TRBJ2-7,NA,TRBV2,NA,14,CASSDTRSSYEQYF,TGTGCCAGCAGTGATACTAGGAGCTCCTACGAGCAGTACTTC
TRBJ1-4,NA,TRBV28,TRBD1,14,CASRSGTGDEKLFF,TGTGCCAGCAGGTCCGGGACAGGGGATGAAAAACTGTTTTTT
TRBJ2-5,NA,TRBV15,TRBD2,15,CATSRDGGVEETQYF,TGTGCCACCAGCAGAGATGGGGGGGTTGAAGAGACCCAGTACTTC
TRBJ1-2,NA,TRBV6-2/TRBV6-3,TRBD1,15,CASSRPGQGFSGYTF,TGTGCCAGCAGCAGACCGGGACAGGGATTCAGTGGCTACACCTTC
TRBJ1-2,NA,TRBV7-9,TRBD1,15,CASSPGGQGNYGYTF,TGTGCCAGCAGCCCCGGGGGACAGGGGAATTATGGCTACACCTTC
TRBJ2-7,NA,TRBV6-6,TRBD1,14,CASSPRTGLYEQYF,TGTGCCAGCAGCCCCAGGACAGGCCTTTACGAGCAGTACTTC
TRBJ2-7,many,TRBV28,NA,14,CASSLTGSWDEQYF,TGTGCCAGCAGTCTTACAGGGTCATGGGACGAGCAGTACTTC
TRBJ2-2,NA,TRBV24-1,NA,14,CATSDNRYTGELFF,TGTGCCACCAGTGATAACCGGTATACCGGGGAGCTGTTTTTT
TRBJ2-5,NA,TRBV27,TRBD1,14,CASSLRGPQETQYF,TGTGCCAGCAGTCTCAGGGGGCCCCAAGAGACCCAGTACTTC
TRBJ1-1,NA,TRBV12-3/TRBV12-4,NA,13,CASTIQRNTEAFF,TGTGCCAGCACCATACAGAGGAACACTGAAGCTTTCTTT
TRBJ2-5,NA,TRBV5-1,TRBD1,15,CASSLFATGGETQYF,TGCGCCAGCAGCTTGTTCGCGACAGGGGGAGAGACCCAGTACTTC
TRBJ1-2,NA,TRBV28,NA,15,CASSFIGGDDYGYTF,TGTGCCAGCAGTTTCATTGGGGGGGATGACTATGGCTACACCTTC
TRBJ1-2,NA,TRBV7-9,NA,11,CASSSEDIETF,TGTGCCAGCAGCTCCGAGGACATTGAGACCTTC
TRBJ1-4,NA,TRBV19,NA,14,CASSMAADNEKLFF,TGTGCCAGTAGTATGGCGGCCGATAATGAAAAACTGTTTTTT
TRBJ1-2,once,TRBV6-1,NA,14,CASSEARTTGGYTF,TGTGCCAGCAGTGAAGCGCGAACGACCGGGGGCTACACCTTC
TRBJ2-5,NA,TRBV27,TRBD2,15,CASKTSGGPQETQYF,TGTGCCAGCAAGACTAGCGGGGGGCCTCAAGAGACCCAGTACTTC
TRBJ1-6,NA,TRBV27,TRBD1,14,CASSWDRGDSPLHF,TGTGCCAGCAGTTGGGACAGGGGTGATTCACCCCTCCACTTT
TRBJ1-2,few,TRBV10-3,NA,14,CATSGAGARDGYTF,TGTGCCACCTCCGGTGCAGGGGCACGGGACGGCTACACCTTC
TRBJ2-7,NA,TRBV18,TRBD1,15,CASSPSGTVSYEQYF,TGTGCCAGCTCACCATCTGGGACAGTCTCCTACGAGCAGTACTTC
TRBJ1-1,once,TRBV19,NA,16,CASSIPYRASNTEAFF,TGTGCCAGTAGTATCCCCTACAGGGCCAGTAACACTGAAGCTTTCTTT
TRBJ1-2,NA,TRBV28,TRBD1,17,CASSQRTGRGQDYGYTF,TGTGCCAGCAGTCAAAGAACCGGGAGGGGGCAAGATTATGGCTACACCTTC